One sample yielded the 15 T cell receptor beta chains listed below, sequenced in a study of T cell changes during pregnancy in multiple sclerosis. The method was immunoSEQ multiplex PCR; TCRdb's version includes in-frame clones alone and lacks a portion of them. The table shows around 88,000 clones, with roughly nine tenths occurring only once. Sequenced here: peripheral blood, sampled after pregnancy. Receptors were obtained from a female donor in good health, enrolled as a control in a pregnancy study.

This clone is a singleton in its sample. This sample also contains other DNA sequences that code for the same CDR3. V and J are TRBV9 and TRBJ2-3; tentatively, D is TRBD2 (5 bases). Germline V gene lookup returns CDR1 SGDLS and CDR2 YYNGEE. This CDR3 spans 13 amino acids. V was clipped by 2 bases and J by 1 base, with 5 bases between them. CDR3 DNA: TGTGCCAGCAGCGTCGGGGGCACAGATACGCAGTATTTT. Translated, it gives CASSVGGTDTQYF.

The V gene is TRBV12-5, the J gene TRBJ2-7; the D gene is possibly TRBD1 (6 bases). Germline CDR1 LGHNT, CDR2 FRNRAP. The CDR3 covers 12 residues. Trimming left V 4 bases short and J 6 bases short, with 10 bases between. The CDR3, as DNA: TGTGCTAGTGGTTCAGGGGACGGCGAGCAGTACTTC. Translated, it gives CASGSGDGEQYF.

About this clone: This same CDR3 is encoded by further DNA sequences in the sample. V is TRBV27 and J is TRBJ2-3; D remains ambiguous. The V end lost 6 bases, the J end lost 3 bases, and 7 bases lay between the germline ends. Germline assignment: CDR1 MNHEY and CDR2 SMNVEV (reference sequence). CDR3 length equals 12 residues. CDR3 loop: CASSPRTDTQYF. CDR3 nucleotides: TGTGCCAGCAGCCCCCGGACAGATACGCAGTATTTT.

The chain links TRBV6-4 to TRBJ2-3, with TRBD2 as a possible D gene (6 bases). The CDR3 is made up of 15 amino acids. Germline values: CDR1 MRHNA, CDR2 SNTAGT. Trimming took 5 bases from V and 2 from J, leaving 14 bases between them. The DNA of the CDR3 is TGTGCCAGCAGTCTCGGGAGTAGCGACACAGATACGCAGTATTTT. Protein sequence: CASSLGSSDTDTQYF.

The gene calls are TRBV19 and TRBJ2-7; tentatively, D is TRBD1 (6 bases). CDR3 length: 14 amino acids. The germline CDR1 and CDR2 sequences are LNHDA and SQIVND (reference sequence). With 10 bases removed from V and 3 bases from J, the gap between germline ends came to 19 bases. The CDR3 region is CATAPGVGFYEQYF. In nucleotides, the CDR3 is TGTGCCACCGCACCAGGGGTGGGGTTCTACGAGCAGTACTTC.

The chain employs TRBV30 and TRBJ2-4; D ambiguous. The CDR3 contains 13 residues. CDR1 and CDR2 from the germline V gene are GTSNPN and SVGIG (reference sequence). Trimming took 2 bases from V and 6 from J, leaving 11 bases between them. The CDR3 region has the DNA TGTGCCTGGAGTCAGGCCTTTGGAAACATTCAGTACTTC. Amino acids: CAWSQAFGNIQYF.

This chain uses TRBV5-6 with TRBJ1-2, with 8 bases fitting TRBD1. The CDR3 has 15 residues. The germline V gene has CDR1 SGHDT and CDR2 YYEEEE. With V trimmed by 3 bases and J by 8 bases, 12 bases remained unmatched. CDR3: CASSYYRGAIDGYTF. For the CDR3, the DNA is TGTGCCAGCAGCTACTACAGGGGGGCCATAGACGGCTACACCTTC. The whole variable domain, remainder taken from reference TRBV5-6 and TRBJ1-2, is DAGVTQSPTHLIKTRGQQVTLRCSPKSGHDTVSWYQQALGQGPQFIFQYYEEEERQRGNFPDRFSGHQFPNYSSELNVNALLLGDSALYLCASSYYRGAIDGYTFGSGTRLTVV.

The chain links TRBV5-1 to TRBJ2-7; possibly TRBD1 for D (8 bases). The CDR3 length is 14 residues. The germline gives CDR1 SGHRS, CDR2 YFSETQ. V was shortened by 4 bases and J by 5 bases, with 16 bases between the two germline ends. The CDR3 sequence is CASSNQAGQDEQYF. The CDR3 DNA is TGCGCCAGCAGCAATCAAGCGGGACAGGACGAGCAGTACTTC.

This rearrangement joins TRBV7-8 to TRBJ2-1, with TRBD2 matching over 11 bases. With V trimmed by 5 bases and J by 7 bases, 13 bases remained unmatched. CDR1 and CDR2 (germline): SGHVS, FQNEAQ. This CDR3 contains 17 residues. The CDR3 reads CASSPRGLAGGGNEQFF. The CDR3, as DNA: TGTGCCAGCAGCCCGAGGGGGCTAGCGGGGGGTGGGAATGAGCAGTTCTTC.

The chain has TRBV19 and TRBJ1-1; 8 bases match TRBD1. V gave up 6 bases and J gave up 11 bases; unmatched junction bases: 5. The germline V gene has CDR1 LNHDA and CDR2 SQIVND (reference sequence). The CDR3 has 11 residues. Here the CDR3 DNA reads TGTGCCAGTAGAACGACAGGGGAGGCTTTCTTT. Protein: CASRTTGEAFF. Based on the CDR3 plus reference TRBV19 and TRBJ1-1, the full variable domain is DGGITQSPKYLFRKEGQNVTLSCEQNLNHDAMYWYRQDPGQGLRLIYYSQIVNDFQKGDIAEGYSVSREKKESFPLTVTSAQKNPTAFYLCASRTTGEAFFGQGTRLTVV.

The chain uses TRBV5-1 and TRBJ1-2; 8 bases are a match to TRBD1. Unmatched junction bases numbered 4, after V lost 5 bases and J lost 4 bases. This CDR3 has 13 amino acids. CDR1 and CDR2 (germline): SGHRS, YFSETQ. CDR3 in amino acids: CASSSQGAYGYTF. CDR3 coding DNA: TGCGCCAGCAGTTCTCAGGGGGCCTATGGCTACACCTTC. The complete variable domain, with remaining parts taken from reference TRBV5-1 and TRBJ1-2, reads KAGVTQTPRYLIKTRGQQVTLSCSPISGHRSVSWYQQTPGQGLQFLFEYFSETQRNKGNFPGRFSGRQFSNSRSEMNVSTLELGDSALYLCASSSQGAYGYTFGSGTRLTVV.

Remarks on this clone: Different DNA sequences within this sample yield the same CDR3. The chain has TRBV28 and TRBJ2-3, with D uncertain. Trimming took off 5 bases at V and 0 bases at J, with 3 bases between the two ends. Germline CDR1 is MDHEN and CDR2 is SYDVKM. The CDR3 spans 12 residues. DNA for the CDR3: TGTGCCAGCAGTACTAGCACAGATACGCAGTATTTT. It is translated as CASSTSTDTQYF.

The sample holds one count of this clone. The rearrangement uses TRBV5-1 and TRBJ2-5, with a weak D call TRBD1 (5 bases). The CDR3 length is 15 residues. The V end was cut by 4 bases, the J end by 2 bases, with 15 bases between. CDR1 is SGHRS and CDR2 is YFSETQ in the germline V gene. In DNA, the CDR3 is TGCGCCAGCAGCCCTAATTTGGGGCCTCAAGAGACCCAGTACTTC. The encoded protein is CASSPNLGPQETQYF.

V and J are TRBV28 and TRBJ1-1; TRBD1 agrees at 9 bases. Looked up from germline, CDR1 is MDHEN and CDR2 is SYDVKM. V dropped 5 bases and J dropped 0; count of bases not matched to a gene: 7. The CDR3 is 16 amino acids. The CDR3 DNA reads as TGTGCCAGCAGTATGGTACAGGGGGCCCTGAACACTGAAGCTTTCTTT. This translates into CASSMVQGALNTEAFF. Together with reference TRBV28 and TRBJ1-1, the CDR3 gives the full variable domain: DVKVTQSSRYLVKRTGEKVFLECVQDMDHENMFWYRQDPGLGLRLIYFSYDVKMKEKGDIPEGYSVSREKKERFSLILESASTNQTSMYLCASSMVQGALNTEAFFGQGTRLTVV.

The chain links TRBV5-1 to TRBJ2-1, with 14 bases aligning to TRBD2. Germline trimming cut 3 bases from V and 7 bases from J; bases unmatched to any gene: 6. The CDR3 runs to 16 residues. CDR1 SGHRS and CDR2 YFSETQ come from the germline V gene. CDR3 sequence (DNA): TGCGCCAGCAGCTATAGACTAGCGGGAGGGCTTAATGAGCAGTTCTTC. Its protein product is CASSYRLAGGLNEQFF.